This T cell receptor (beta chain) appears in the sequencing data of a study of blood T cells in healthy people across ages. The second PCR ran roughly 6 to 11 cycles with a sample-barcoded 5' primer and J-beta primers. TCRdb re-called the 5' RACE reads with MiXCR, one entry per CDR3 protein. In the table there are approximately 600,000 distinct CDR3 sequences, around three fifths of which are singletons. A note on this clonotype: The germline gene is not matched at one end of the junction; a read error may be the cause.

The CDR3 contains 16 residues. From germline, CDR1 is KGHSH and CDR2 LQKENI. Each sample yielded at least 5 micrograms of PBMC total RNA. The source material was blood. V is TRBV18 and J is TRBJ2-5, with a tentative D call TRBD1 (5 bases). This sequence originates from a man in his sixties in good health. As DNA, the CDR3 is TGTGTCAGCTCACCTAATCAGGGCGCCTCTGGAGAGACCCAGTACTTC. It specifies CVSSPNQGASGETQYF. The variable domain in full, completed from reference TRBV18 and TRBJ2-5, reads NAGVMQNPRHLVRRRGQEARLRCSPMKGHSHVYWYRQLPEEGLKFMVYLQKENIIDESGMPKERFSAEFPKEGPSILRIQQVVRGDSAAYFCVSSPNQGASGETQYFGPGTRLLVL.